The text below deals with one T cell receptor beta chain. As yet, its antigen is unknown. CDR1 is SNHLY, CDR2 FYNNEI, per germline. The CDR3 totals 15 residues. The ends lost 6 bases at V and 4 bases at J; junction bases unmatched: 9. TCRdb re-analysed the 5' RACE reads in MiXCR, keeping a single row per CDR3 protein. The table has about 160,000 distinct CDR3 sequences, around 3.5% seen once. These data are taken from a study of identical twins. Whole-study findings and limits: Twin pairs had excess sharing that was weaker in beta out-of-frame sequences.

The chain employs TRBV2 and TRBJ1-1; TRBD1 agrees at 9 bases. The sample comprised memory T cells sorted from blood. The clonotype comes from a man aged 18-30 years in good health. The CDR3, as DNA: TGTGCCAGCAGACCCGACAGGGGGGGAGGCACTGAAGCTTTCTTT. Translated: CASRPDRGGGTEAFF.